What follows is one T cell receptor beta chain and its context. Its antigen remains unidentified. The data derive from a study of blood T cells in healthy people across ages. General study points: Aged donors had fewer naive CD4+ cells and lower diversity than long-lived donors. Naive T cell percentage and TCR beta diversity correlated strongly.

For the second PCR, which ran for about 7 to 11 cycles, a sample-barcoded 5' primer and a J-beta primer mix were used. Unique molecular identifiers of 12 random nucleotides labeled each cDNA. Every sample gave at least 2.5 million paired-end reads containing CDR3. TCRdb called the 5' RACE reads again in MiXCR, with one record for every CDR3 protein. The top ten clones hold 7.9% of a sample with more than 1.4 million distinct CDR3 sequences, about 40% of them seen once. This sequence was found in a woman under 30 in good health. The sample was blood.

The CDR3 DNA reads as TGTGCCAGCAGCTCTGATGGGGATACGCAGTATTTT. This sequence encodes CASSSDGDTQYF. This chain joins TRBV7-3 and TRBJ2-3; D is uncertain. The germline CDR1 and CDR2 sequences are SGHTA and FQGTGA. This CDR3 is 12 amino acids long. V lost 4 bases and J lost 6, with 8 bases in between.